This T cell receptor beta chain was recorded in a study of cytomegalovirus exposure and HLA in healthy donors. Trimming removed 0 bases from V and 2 bases from J, with 13 bases in between. Germline V gene data show CDR1 as LGHNA and CDR2 as YSLEER. This CDR3 contains 16 residues. The table came from immunoSEQ multiplex PCR; TCRdb's copy has only in-frame clones and leaves some out. The sample lists around 63,000 clones, 90% to 96% occurring once. The sample comprised PBMCs. This TCR was sampled from a woman between 18 and 30 years old in good health and CMV-seronegative. The chain employs TRBV4-3 and TRBJ2-5, with D tentatively TRBD2 (5 bases). Here the CDR3 reads CASSQEPQLGQETQYF. CDR3 nucleotide sequence: TGCGCCAGCAGCCAAGAGCCCCAACTAGGGCAAGAGACCCAGTACTTC.